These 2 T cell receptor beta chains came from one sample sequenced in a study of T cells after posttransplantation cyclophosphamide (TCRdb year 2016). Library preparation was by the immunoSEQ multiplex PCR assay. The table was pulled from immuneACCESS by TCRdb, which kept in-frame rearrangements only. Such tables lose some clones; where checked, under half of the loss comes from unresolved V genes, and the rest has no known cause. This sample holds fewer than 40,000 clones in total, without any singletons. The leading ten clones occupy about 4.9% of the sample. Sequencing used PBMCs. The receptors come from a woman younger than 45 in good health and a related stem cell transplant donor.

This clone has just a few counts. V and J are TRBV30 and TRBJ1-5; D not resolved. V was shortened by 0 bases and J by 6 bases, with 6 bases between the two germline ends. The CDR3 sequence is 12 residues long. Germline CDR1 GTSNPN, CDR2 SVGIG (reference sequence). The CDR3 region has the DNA TGTGCCTGGAGTGTACCGGGTCAGCCCCAGCATTTT. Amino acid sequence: CAWSVPGQPQHF.

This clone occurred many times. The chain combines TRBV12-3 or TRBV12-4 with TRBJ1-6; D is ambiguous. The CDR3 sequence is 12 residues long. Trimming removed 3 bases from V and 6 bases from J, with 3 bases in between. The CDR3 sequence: CASSFLNSPLHF. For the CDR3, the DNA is TGTGCCAGCAGTTTCCTTAATTCACCCCTCCACTTT.